One and the same sample provided the 21 T cell receptor beta chains below, sequenced in a study of blood T cell repertoires in COVID-19 (dated by TCRdb to 2018 to 2020). The library was made by the immunoSEQ multiplex PCR assay. Entries here come from immuneACCESS through TCRdb and include only in-frame sequences with V and J called. Some clones fail to appear in such tables; in the studies checked, an unresolved V gene covers under half of the shortfall, and the cause of the remainder is unknown. This sample comprises 250,000 to 300,000 clones, around 81% of them detected only once. Together, the top ten hold around 3.2% of the sample. The sample taken for sequencing was peripheral blood. The source of these receptors is a woman aged 55-70 years with active or convalescent COVID-19.

The chain carries TRBV18 and TRBJ1-5; no reliable D call. V lost 3 bases to trimming and J lost 2 bases, with 8 bases between them. The CDR3 is made up of 14 amino acids. The germline CDR1 and CDR2 sequences are KGHSH and LQKENI. CDR3 sequence (DNA): TGTGCCAGCTCACCGGGCCACGGCAATCAGCCCCAGCATTTT. It translates to CASSPGHGNQPQHF.

V and J are TRBV4-3 and TRBJ2-1; tentative D call: TRBD1 (5 bases). The CDR3 length is 13 residues. V was trimmed by 6 bases and J by 9 bases, leaving 15 bases between them. In germline, CDR1 is LGHNA, CDR2 YSLEER. The CDR3 region is CASRPDSSGEQFF. CDR3 coding DNA: TGCGCCAGCAGGCCCGACAGTTCCGGTGAGCAGTTCTTC.

The gene calls are TRBV3-1 (or the pseudogene TRBV3-2) and TRBJ1-1, with TRBD1 matching 12 bases. Trimming cost V 0 bases and J 4 bases; bases outside gene matches: 15. The CDR3 extends over 20 amino acids. Germline V CDR1 and CDR2: LGHDT, YNNKEL (reference sequence). The CDR3 loop reads CASSQEVGRDRGLEGTEAFF. The CDR3 nucleotides read TGTGCCAGCAGCCAAGAAGTGGGCCGGGACAGGGGGCTAGAGGGCACTGAAGCTTTCTTT.

This clone appeared a single time. V and J are TRBV4-2 and TRBJ2-4; D perhaps matches TRBD1 (5 bases). Looked up from germline, CDR1 is LGHNA and CDR2 is YNFKEQ. V lost 3 bases and J lost 5, with 14 bases in between. The CDR3 consists of 15 residues. CDR3 nucleotide sequence: TGTGCCAGCAGCCACAACCCTGGCAGGGAAAACATTCAGTACTTC. It specifies CASSHNPGRENIQYF.

In this sample, this clone turned up once. The chain couples TRBV2 to TRBJ1-1; 10 nucleotides line up with TRBD1. Germline V gene data show CDR1 as SNHLY and CDR2 as FYNNEI. The CDR3 runs to 14 residues. V gave up 5 bases and J gave up 2 bases; unmatched junction bases: 2. The CDR3 nucleotides read TGTGCCAGCAGTCAGACAGGGGGCAACACTGAAGCTTTCTTT. As protein: CASSQTGGNTEAFF.

This clone occurred once. The rearrangement uses TRBV9 and TRBJ1-2; maybe TRBD1 (5 bases). The CDR3 is 18 residues long. In germline, CDR1 is SGDLS, CDR2 YYNGEE. The V gene lost 0 bases and the J gene lost 0 bases, with 18 bases spanning the gap. As DNA, the CDR3 is TGTGCCAGCAGCGTAGAGCGGGGAAGAGGGGCTACTAACTATGGCTACACCTTC. It encodes CASSVERGRGATNYGYTF.

The chain joins TRBV19 to TRBJ1-3; 9 bases align to TRBD1. The CDR3 is 15 residues long. V shed 5 bases and J 1 base; nucleotides not matched to a gene: 3. Germline CDR1 and CDR2: LNHDA and SQIVND (reference sequence). CDR3 region: CASSDGTGSGNTIYF. The CDR3 region has the DNA TGTGCCAGTAGTGATGGGACAGGGTCTGGAAACACCATATATTTT.

The chain joins TRBV10-3 to TRBJ2-7; 10 bases agree with TRBD2. This CDR3 is built from 14 residues. The germline CDR1 and CDR2 sequences are ENHRY and SYGVKD. Trimming removed 11 bases from V and 5 bases from J; junction bases left unmatched: 12. DNA of the CDR3: TGTGCCGTAAATAGCGGGGGGTATAATGACGAGCAGTACTTC. This codes for CAVNSGGYNDEQYF.

The V gene is TRBV3-1 (or the pseudogene TRBV3-2), the J gene TRBJ2-7; D unclear. Per the germline V gene, CDR1 is LGHDT and CDR2 is YNNKEL (reference sequence). CDR3 size: 14 residues. Trimming left V 2 bases short and J 0 bases short, with 8 bases between. The CDR3 spells CASSQQTGSYEQYF. The CDR3 bases are TGTGCCAGCAGCCAACAAACTGGCTCCTACGAGCAGTACTTC.

The chain recombines TRBV29-1 with TRBJ2-5; 8 bases are a match to TRBD1. CDR1 is SQVTM and CDR2 is ANQGSEA in the germline V gene. The length of the CDR3 is 12 residues. With V trimmed by 7 bases and J by 5 bases, 6 bases remained unmatched. The CDR3 loop is CSAGQGTETQYF. CDR3 nucleotides: TGCAGCGCCGGACAGGGCACGGAGACCCAGTACTTC. Filled out from reference TRBV29-1 and TRBJ2-5, the complete variable domain reads SAVISQKPSRDICQRGTSLTIQCQVDSQVTMMFWYRQQPGQSLTLIATANQGSEATYESGFVIDKFPISRPNLTFSTLTVSNMSPEDSSIYLCSAGQGTETQYFGPGTRLLVL.

The chain uses TRBV7-9 and TRBJ1-4; 11 bases are a match to TRBD1. The V gene end was trimmed by 5 bases and the J gene end by 7 bases; junction bases not matched to a gene: 6. CDR1 is SEHNR, CDR2 FQNEAQ, per germline (reference sequence). The CDR3 has 15 amino acids. CDR3 bases: TGTGCCAGCAGCCCCGGACAGGGGGCAGGTGAAAAACTGTTTTTT. As protein: CASSPGQGAGEKLFF.

This clone appeared a few times. The chain uses TRBV24-1 and TRBJ2-1, with D possibly TRBD1 on 5 matching bases. From germline, CDR1 is KGHDR and CDR2 SFDVKD. This CDR3 has 13 residues. V was cut by 6 bases and J by 6 bases, with 11 bases left in between. Here the CDR3 DNA reads TGTGCCACCAGTTGGGGCCCCGGCAATGAGCAGTTCTTC. Translated, it gives CATSWGPGNEQFF.

The chain is built from TRBV5-1 and TRBJ2-5, with D possibly being TRBD2 (5 bases). Trimming removed 5 bases from V and 4 bases from J, with 12 bases in between. This CDR3 comprises 13 residues. CDR1 is SGHRS and CDR2 is YFSETQ in the germline V gene. This CDR3 is CASSRGFGETQYF. CDR3 nucleotides: TGCGCCAGCAGTCGCGGGTTCGGAGAGACCCAGTACTTC. The full variable domain, completed using reference TRBV5-1 and TRBJ2-5, is KAGVTQTPRYLIKTRGQQVTLSCSPISGHRSVSWYQQTPGQGLQFLFEYFSETQRNKGNFPGRFSGRQFSNSRSEMNVSTLELGDSALYLCASSRGFGETQYFGPGTRLLVL.

The chain links TRBV6-5 to TRBJ2-2; 9 bases align to TRBD1. The V and J ends lost 6 bases and 8 bases, in that order; junction bases with no gene match: 7. Germline V gene lookup returns CDR1 MNHEY and CDR2 SVGAGI. CDR3 length: 14 residues. Here the CDR3 reads CASRLDRGRGELFF. The CDR3 DNA follows: TGTGCCAGCAGGCTCGACAGGGGGAGGGGGGAGCTGTTTTTT.

The chain joins TRBV4-1 to TRBJ2-5, with D possibly being TRBD2 (6 bases). Germline CDR1 reads MGHRA; CDR2 reads YSYEKL. CDR3 length equals 16 residues. The V and J ends lost 2 bases and 7 bases respectively, with 20 bases between them. The CDR3 protein is CASSQIGALQGGTQYF. The CDR3 region has the DNA TGCGCCAGCAGCCAAATCGGAGCCCTCCAGGGAGGGACCCAGTACTTC.

The chain recombines TRBV3-1 (or the pseudogene TRBV3-2) with TRBJ1-2, with TRBD1 matching over 7 bases. V shed 3 bases and J 0 bases; nucleotides not matched to a gene: 7. The CDR3 length is 16 residues. In germline, CDR1 is LGHDT, CDR2 YNNKEL (reference sequence). CDR3 sequence reads: CASSQTGTVSNYGYTF. DNA of the CDR3: TGTGCCAGCAGCCAGACCGGGACAGTTTCTAACTATGGCTACACCTTC.

The chain links TRBV4-3 to TRBJ2-5; 10 nucleotides align to TRBD1. CDR3 length equals 17 residues. Germline V gene data show CDR1 as LGHNA and CDR2 as YSLEER. V was pared by 0 bases and J by 2 bases, with 6 bases of the junction left unmatched. In nucleotides, the CDR3 is TGCGCCAGCAGCCAAGATCGGACAGGGGGGGTTCAAGAGACCCAGTACTTC. Amino acid sequence: CASSQDRTGGVQETQYF.

The chain is built from TRBV5-6 and TRBJ1-2; possibly TRBD1 for D (6 bases). Germline V CDR1 and CDR2: SGHDT, YYEEEE. V was cut by 1 base and J by 4 bases, with 14 bases left in between. The CDR3 is made up of 15 amino acids. Here the CDR3 reads CASSLWDNFIYGYTF. The CDR3, as DNA: TGTGCCAGCAGCTTGTGGGACAACTTCATCTATGGCTACACCTTC.

The gene calls are TRBV4-2 and TRBJ1-1; possible D gene TRBD1, 5 bases. The CDR3 totals 14 residues. V gave up 3 bases and J gave up 4 bases, with 12 bases separating them. Per germline, CDR1 LGHNA and CDR2 YNFKEQ. The CDR3 loop reads CASSQGGGVTEAFF. CDR3 DNA: TGTGCCAGCAGCCAGGGGGGGGGAGTCACTGAAGCTTTCTTT.

The table lists this clone with a count of one. The V and J genes are TRBV29-1 and TRBJ2-3, with TRBD2 matching 10 bases. V lost 4 bases, J lost 1 base, and 5 bases stayed unmatched. Germline CDR1 is SQVTM and CDR2 is ANQGSEA. The CDR3 is made up of 15 amino acids. The CDR3 DNA sequence: TGCAGCGTTGGCCCCACTAGCGGGGGCACAGATACGCAGTATTTT. It yields the protein CSVGPTSGGTDTQYF.

This chain uses TRBV5-1 with TRBJ2-5, with D possibly TRBD2 on 6 matching bases. The CDR3 loop spans 13 amino acids. The germline gives CDR1 SGHRS, CDR2 YFSETQ. V was clipped by 4 bases and J by 1 base, with 8 bases between them. The CDR3 here is CASSQGLQETQYF. CDR3 nucleotide sequence: TGCGCCAGCAGCCAGGGACTCCAAGAGACCCAGTACTTC.